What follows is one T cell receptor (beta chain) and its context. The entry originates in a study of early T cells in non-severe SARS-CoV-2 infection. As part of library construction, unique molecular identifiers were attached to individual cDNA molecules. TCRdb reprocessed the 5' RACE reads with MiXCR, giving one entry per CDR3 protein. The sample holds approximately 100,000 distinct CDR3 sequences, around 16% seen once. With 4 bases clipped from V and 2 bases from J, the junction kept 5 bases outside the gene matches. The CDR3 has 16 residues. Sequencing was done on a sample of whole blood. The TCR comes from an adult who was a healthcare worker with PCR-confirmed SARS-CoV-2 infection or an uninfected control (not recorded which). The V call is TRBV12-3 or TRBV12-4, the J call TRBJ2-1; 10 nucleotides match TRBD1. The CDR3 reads CASSSRTGGPYNEQFF. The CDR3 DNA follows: TGTGCCAGCAGTTCCCGGACAGGGGGACCCTACAATGAGCAGTTCTTC.